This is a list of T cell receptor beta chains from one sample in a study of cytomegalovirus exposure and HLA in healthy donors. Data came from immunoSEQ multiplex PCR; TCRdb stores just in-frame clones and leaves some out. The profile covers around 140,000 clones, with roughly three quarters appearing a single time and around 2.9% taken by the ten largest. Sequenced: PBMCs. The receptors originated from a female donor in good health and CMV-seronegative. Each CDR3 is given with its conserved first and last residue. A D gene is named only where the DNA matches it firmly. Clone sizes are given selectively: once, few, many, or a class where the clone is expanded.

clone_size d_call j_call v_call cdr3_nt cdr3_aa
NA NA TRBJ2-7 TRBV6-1 TGTGCCAGCAGTGAGGGACACTACGAGCAGTACTTC CASSEGHYEQYF
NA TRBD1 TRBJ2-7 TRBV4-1 TGCGCCAGCAGCCGGGCCGACAGGGCTGGGCCCTACGAGCAGTACTTC CASSRADRAGPYEQYF
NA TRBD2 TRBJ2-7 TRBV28 TGTGCCAGCAGTCCGGGACTAGCCACCCCCCTATCGCACTTC CASSPGLATPLSHF
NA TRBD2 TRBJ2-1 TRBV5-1 TGCGCCAGCACTCGACAGCCCAGCGGGGCCCACAATGAGCAGTTCTTC CASTRQPSGAHNEQFF
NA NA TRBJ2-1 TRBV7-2 TGTGCCAGCAGCTTAGCTGGGCGGGGACCGACGAATGAGCAGTTCTTC CASSLAGRGPTNEQFF
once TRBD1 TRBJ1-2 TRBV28 TGTGCCAGCAGCAAGACAGGGGTCTATGGCTACACCTTC CASSKTGVYGYTF
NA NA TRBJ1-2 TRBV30 TGTGCCTGGTCGGGAGCTAACTATGGCTACACCTTC CAWSGANYGYTF
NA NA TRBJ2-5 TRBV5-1 TGCGCCAGCAGCTTGGACAGATGGGAAGAGACCCAGTACTTC CASSLDRWEETQYF
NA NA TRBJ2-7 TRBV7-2 TGTGCCAGCAGCTTAGGGGCCTGGCAGTACTTC CASSLGAWQYF
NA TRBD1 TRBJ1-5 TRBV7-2 TGTGCCAGCAGCTTACAGGACAGGGCTGGCCAGCCCCAGCATTTT CASSLQDRAGQPQHF
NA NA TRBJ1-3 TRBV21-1 TGTGCCAGCAGCAAAGAGGCAGGGTGCTCTGGAAACACCATATATTTT CASSKEAGCSGNTIYF
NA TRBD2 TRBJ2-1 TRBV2 TGTGCCAGCAGTCTTCTACTAGCGGGGGGCCTCTTCTCCTACAATGAGCAGTTCTTC CASSLLLAGGLFSYNEQFF
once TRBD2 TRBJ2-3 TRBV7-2 TGTGCCAGCAGCCGCTCTAGCGGGGGGGCCAGGGCAGATACGCAGTATTTT CASSRSSGGARADTQYF
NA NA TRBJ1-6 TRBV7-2 TGTGCCAGCAGCTTAAACAGACCTGTAGGTTCACCCCTCCACTTT CASSLNRPVGSPLHF
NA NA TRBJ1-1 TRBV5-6 TGTGCCAGCAGCTTGGCCTGGGACAATCGGGCCGCTTTCTTT CASSLAWDNRAAFF
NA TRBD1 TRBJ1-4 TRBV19 TGTGCCAGCAAATACAGGGGTGAAAAACTGTTTTTT CASKYRGEKLFF
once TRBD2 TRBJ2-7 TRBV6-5 TGTGCCAGCAGTTACTACCTTGGGGGAGGGTACGAGCAGTACTTC CASSYYLGGGYEQYF
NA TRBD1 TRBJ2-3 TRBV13 TGTGCCAGCAGCTTCCGACAGGGTGTAGATACGCAGTATTTT CASSFRQGVDTQYF
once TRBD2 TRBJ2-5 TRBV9 TGTGCCAGCAGCGTAGTCCCTAGCGGGGGGGTTCTCGTAGGGCAAGAGACCCAGTACTTC CASSVVPSGGVLVGQETQYF
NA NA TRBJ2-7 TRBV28 TGTGCCAGCAGCAATCAGGGGCTCGGCTACGAGCAGTACTTC CASSNQGLGYEQYF
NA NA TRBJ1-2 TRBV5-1 TGCGCCAGCAGCTCAGCAGGGTTTAACTATGGCTACACCTTC CASSSAGFNYGYTF
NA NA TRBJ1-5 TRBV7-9 TGTGCCAGCAGCCCGGACAGTAGCAATCAGCCCCAGCATTTT CASSPDSSNQPQHF
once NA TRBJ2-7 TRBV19 TGTGCCAGTCGACAGGCCGCCAGCTCCTACGAGCAGTACTTC CASRQAASSYEQYF
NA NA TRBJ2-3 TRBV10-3 TGTGCCGTGTCCGGGGGCGGGAGTTCGACCAATACGCAGTATTTT CAVSGGGSSTNTQYF
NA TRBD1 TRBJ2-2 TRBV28 TGTGCCAGCATTAACCGGGACAGGGGCGCCGGGGAGCTGTTTTTT CASINRDRGAGELFF
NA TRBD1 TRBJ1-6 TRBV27 TGTGCCAGCGGCGACAGACAGGGTAATAATTCACCCCTCCACTTT CASGDRQGNNSPLHF
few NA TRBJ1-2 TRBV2 TGTGCCAGCAGTCCCCCGGCAGGGGCTAACTATGGCTACACCTTC CASSPPAGANYGYTF
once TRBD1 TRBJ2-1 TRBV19 TGTGCCAGTAGTCCGAGGGACAGGGGGCTTTACAATGAGCAGTTCTTC CASSPRDRGLYNEQFF
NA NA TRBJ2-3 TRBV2 TGTGCCAGCAGTGGAGAACTAGCTGCCGATACGCAGTATTTT CASSGELAADTQYF
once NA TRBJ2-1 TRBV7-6 TGTGCCGGCAGCCTAACCTCCTACAATGAGCAGTTCTTC CAGSLTSYNEQFF
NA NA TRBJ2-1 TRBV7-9 TGTGCCAGCAGCTTTGGCTCAGGGGACTACAATGAGCAGTTCTTC CASSFGSGDYNEQFF
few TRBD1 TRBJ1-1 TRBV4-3 TGCGCCAGCAGCCAAGAAGTCCCGGGACAGGGGGTACGGGACGCTTTCTTT CASSQEVPGQGVRDAFF
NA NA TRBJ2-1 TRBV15 TGTGCCACCAGCCTCCGCGGTAGCAGGGGCAATGAGCAGTTCTTC CATSLRGSRGNEQFF
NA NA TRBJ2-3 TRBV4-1 TGCGCCAGCAGCCAAGATCCTAACACAGATACGCAGTATTTT CASSQDPNTDTQYF
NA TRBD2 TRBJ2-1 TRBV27 TGTGCCAGCAGAACTAGCGGGAATCACAATGAGCAGTTCTTC CASRTSGNHNEQFF
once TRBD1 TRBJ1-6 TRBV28 TGTGCCAGCAGTTTATTGGGACAGATATATAATTCACCCCTCCACTTT CASSLLGQIYNSPLHF
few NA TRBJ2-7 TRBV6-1 TGTGCCAGCAGTGTTGGCCTTGGTGGAGCCTACGAGCAGTACTTC CASSVGLGGAYEQYF
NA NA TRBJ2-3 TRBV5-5 TGTGCCAGCAGCTTGGATGGTAGGGGAGATACGCAGTATTTT CASSLDGRGDTQYF
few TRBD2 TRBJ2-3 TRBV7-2 TGTGCCAGCAGCTTAGCAAGCGGGAGTGGTACAGATACGCAGTATTTT CASSLASGSGTDTQYF
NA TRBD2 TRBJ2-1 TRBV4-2 TGTGCCAGCAGCCAAGAGGGCGGGAGCTCCTACAATGAGCAGTTCTTC CASSQEGGSSYNEQFF
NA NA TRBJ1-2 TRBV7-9 TGTTCCAGCAGCCATCCCACTACAGGGAAAGGGGACTATGGCTACACCTTC CSSSHPTTGKGDYGYTF
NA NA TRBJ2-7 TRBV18 TGTGCCAGCTCGGCGACAGGGAGGAAGACCTACGAGCAGTACTTC CASSATGRKTYEQYF
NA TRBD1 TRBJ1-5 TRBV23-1 TGCGCCAGCAGTCAATTCCCAGGACAGGGGGCTAGCAATCAGCCCCAGCATTTT CASSQFPGQGASNQPQHF
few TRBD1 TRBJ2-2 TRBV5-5 TGTGCCAGCAGCAGACCGACAGGGGACACCGGGGAGCTGTTTTTT CASSRPTGDTGELFF
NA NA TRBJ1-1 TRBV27 TGTGCCAGCACTGGCCAGGGGAACACTGAAGCTTTCTTT CASTGQGNTEAFF
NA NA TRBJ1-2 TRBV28 TGTGCCAGCAGTTTGGTGTCGGGGGCGGGGGGCTACCCCTTC CASSLVSGAGGYPF
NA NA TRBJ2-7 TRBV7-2 TGTGCCAGCAGCTTTCGACAACCGGGGACCTACGAGCAGTACTTC CASSFRQPGTYEQYF
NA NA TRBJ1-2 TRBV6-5 TGTGCCAGCAGTTACTCAGGGAAGGGGTCGGGCTACACCTTC CASSYSGKGSGYTF
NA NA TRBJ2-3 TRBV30 TGTGCCTGGAGTGTATCTCAGGGTGTAGATACGCAGTATTTT CAWSVSQGVDTQYF
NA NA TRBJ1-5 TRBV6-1 TGTGCCAGCAGTGAATTGAGGAGCCGAGATCAGCCCCAGCATTTT CASSELRSRDQPQHF
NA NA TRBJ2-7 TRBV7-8 TGTGCCAGCAGCCTACAGGATTCCTACGAGCAGTACTTC CASSLQDSYEQYF
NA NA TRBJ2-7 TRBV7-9 TGTGCCAGCAGCTTAATTCTTACGGGGTCCTCCTACGAGCAGTACTTC CASSLILTGSSYEQYF
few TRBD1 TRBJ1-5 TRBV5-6 TGTGCCAGCAGCCACTGGGGACAGGGGGCTAATCAGCCCCAGCATTTT CASSHWGQGANQPQHF
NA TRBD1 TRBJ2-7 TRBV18 TGTGCCAGCTCACCCAAGACAGGGATGAGCTACGAGCAGTACTTC CASSPKTGMSYEQYF
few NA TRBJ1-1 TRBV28 TGTGCCAGCAGTTTCAGGGTGAACACTGAAGCTTTCTTT CASSFRVNTEAFF
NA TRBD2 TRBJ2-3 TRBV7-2 TGTGCCAGCAGCTTATTTGCGGGAGCAGATACGCAGTATTTT CASSLFAGADTQYF
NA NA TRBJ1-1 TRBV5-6 TGTGCCAGCAGCTACGTCCTGCAGGGTAGATCTGAAGCTTTCTTT CASSYVLQGRSEAFF
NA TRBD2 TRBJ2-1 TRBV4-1 TGCGCCAGCAGCCAAGATAGGGGACTAGCGGGGGGCTCCTACAATGAGCAGTTCTTC CASSQDRGLAGGSYNEQFF
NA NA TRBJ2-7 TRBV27 TGTGCCAGCAGTTTAAACAGGGTTAGGGGGCGGGATAACTACGAGCAGTACTTC CASSLNRVRGRDNYEQYF